One and the same sample provided the 3 T cell receptor beta chains below, sequenced in a study of T cell responses to AZD1222 COVID-19 vaccine. Clones were sequenced by immunoSEQ multiplex PCR, and TCRdb holds only the in-frame ones, with some missing. The repertoire has about 45,000 clones, 80% of them found once; the top ten carry about 3.8%. Sequencing was performed on peripheral blood, taken on day 0 of AZD1222 vaccination. These receptors came from an adult in good health.

V usage is TRBV7-3 and J usage is TRBJ2-6; no clear D gene. The CDR3 contains 17 residues. Trimming took off 0 bases at V and 4 bases at J, with 13 bases between the two ends. Germline V lookup: CDR1 SGHTA, CDR2 FQGTGA. Here the CDR3 reads CASSLTGSTGGANVLTF. CDR3 coding DNA: TGTGCCAGCAGCTTAACCGGAAGCACGGGCGGGGCCAACGTCCTGACTTTC.

This clone was seen just once. An end of the junction differs from the germline gene, which may be a read error. The genes are TRBV11-3 and TRBJ2-3, with a possible D match to TRBD2 (6 bases). This CDR3 spans 14 amino acids. Germline V gene lookup returns CDR1 SGHNT and CDR2 YENEEA. CDR3 amino acids: CASSLVSGTGERIF. The CDR3 DNA follows: TGTGCCAGCAGCTTAGTTTCCGGGACTGGGGAAAGGATTTTT.

The chain is built from TRBV19 and TRBJ1-1; the D is unclear. The CDR3 runs 15 residues. Germline V gene lookup returns CDR1 LNHDA and CDR2 SQIVND (reference sequence). Trimming left V 4 bases short and J 0 bases short, with 12 bases between. The CDR3 nucleotides read TGTGCCAGTAGTAAAGGGAAGGGAATGAACACTGAAGCTTTCTTT. Protein: CASSKGKGMNTEAFF.